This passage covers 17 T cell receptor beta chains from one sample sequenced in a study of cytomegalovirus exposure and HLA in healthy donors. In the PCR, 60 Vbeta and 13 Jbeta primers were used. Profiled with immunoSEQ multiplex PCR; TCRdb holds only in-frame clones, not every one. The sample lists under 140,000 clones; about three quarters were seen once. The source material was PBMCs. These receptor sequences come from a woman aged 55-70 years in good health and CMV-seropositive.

Written as DNA, the CDR3 is TGTGCCAGCAGCGCGGGGGCGGGAGGGTACAATGAGCAGTTCTTC. Protein: CASSAGAGGYNEQFF. The V and J genes are TRBV9 and TRBJ2-1, with TRBD2 identical over 9 bases. This CDR3 comprises 15 residues. The V and J ends lost 3 bases and 4 bases, in that order; junction bases with no gene match: 5. Germline V gene data show CDR1 as SGDLS and CDR2 as YYNGEE.

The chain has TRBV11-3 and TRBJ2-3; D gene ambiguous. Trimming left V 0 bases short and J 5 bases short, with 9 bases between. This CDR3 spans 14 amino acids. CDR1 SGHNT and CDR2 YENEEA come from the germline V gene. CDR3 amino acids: CASSLDTVLDTQYF. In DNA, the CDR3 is TGTGCCAGCAGCTTAGATACGGTTTTAGATACGCAGTATTTT.

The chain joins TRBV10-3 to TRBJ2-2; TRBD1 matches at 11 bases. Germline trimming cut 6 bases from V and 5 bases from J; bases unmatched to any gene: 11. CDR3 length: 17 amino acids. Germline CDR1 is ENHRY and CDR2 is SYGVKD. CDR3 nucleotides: TGTGCCATCAGGGGGACAGGGGGTGAGATGGTGACCGGGGAGCTGTTTTTT. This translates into CAIRGTGGEMVTGELFF.

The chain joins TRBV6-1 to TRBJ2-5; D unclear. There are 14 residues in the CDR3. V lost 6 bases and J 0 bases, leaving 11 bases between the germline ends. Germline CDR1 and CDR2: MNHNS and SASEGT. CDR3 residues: CASSREAYQETQYF. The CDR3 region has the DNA TGTGCCAGCAGCCGAGAAGCCTACCAAGAGACCCAGTACTTC.

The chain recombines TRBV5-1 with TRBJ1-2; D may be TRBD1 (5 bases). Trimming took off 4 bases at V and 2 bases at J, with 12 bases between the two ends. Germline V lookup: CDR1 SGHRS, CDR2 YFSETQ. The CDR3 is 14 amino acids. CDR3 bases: TGCGCCAGCAGCACGTTGCCAGGGAACTATGGCTACACCTTC. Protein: CASSTLPGNYGYTF.

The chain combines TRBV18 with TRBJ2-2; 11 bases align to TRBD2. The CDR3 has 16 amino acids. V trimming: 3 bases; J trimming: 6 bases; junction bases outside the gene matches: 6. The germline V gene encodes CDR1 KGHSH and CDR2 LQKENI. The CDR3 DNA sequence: TGTGCCAGCTCACCCAATAGCGGGAGGGCCGCCGGGGAGCTGTTTTTT. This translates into CASSPNSGRAAGELFF.

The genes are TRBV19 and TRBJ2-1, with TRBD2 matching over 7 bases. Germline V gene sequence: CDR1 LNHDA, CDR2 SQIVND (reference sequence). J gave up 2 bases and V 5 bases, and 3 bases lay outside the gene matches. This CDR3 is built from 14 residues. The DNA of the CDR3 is TGTGCCAGTAGTGCCGGGACTACCTACAATGAGCAGTTCTTC. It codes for CASSAGTTYNEQFF.

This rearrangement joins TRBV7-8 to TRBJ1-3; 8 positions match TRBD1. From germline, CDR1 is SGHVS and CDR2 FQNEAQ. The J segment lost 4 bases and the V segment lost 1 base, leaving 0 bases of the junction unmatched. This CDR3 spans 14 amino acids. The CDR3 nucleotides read TGTGCCAGCAGCTTAGGGACAGGGGGAAACACCATATATTTT. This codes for CASSLGTGGNTIYF. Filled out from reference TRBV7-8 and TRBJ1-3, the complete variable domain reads GAGVSQSPRYKVAKRGQDVALRCDPISGHVSLFWYQQALGQGPEFLTYFQNEAQLDKSGLPSDRFFAERPEGSVSTLKIQRTQQEDSAVYLCASSLGTGGNTIYFGEGSWLTVV.

The DNA of the CDR3 is TGTGCCAGCAAGGGTACTAGCGGGAGGGGGAGCTCCTACAATGAGCAGTTCTTC. Translated, it gives CASKGTSGRGSSYNEQFF. The chain links TRBV27 to TRBJ2-1; TRBD2 agrees at 13 bases. The CDR3 has 18 amino acids. In germline, CDR1 is MNHEY, CDR2 SMNVEV (reference sequence). V lost 7 bases to trimming and J lost 0 bases; unmatched junction nucleotides: 9.

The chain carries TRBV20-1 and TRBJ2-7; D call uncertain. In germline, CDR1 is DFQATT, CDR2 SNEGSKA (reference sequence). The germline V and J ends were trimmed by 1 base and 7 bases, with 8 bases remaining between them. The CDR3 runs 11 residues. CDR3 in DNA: TGCAGTGCTAGAGCCATGAGGGAGCAGTACTTC. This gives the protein CSARAMREQYF.

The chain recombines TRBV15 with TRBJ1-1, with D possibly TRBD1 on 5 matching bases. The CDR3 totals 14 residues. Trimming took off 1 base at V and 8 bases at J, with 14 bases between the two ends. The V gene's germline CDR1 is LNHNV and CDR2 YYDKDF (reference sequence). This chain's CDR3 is CATSRAPLGAEAFF. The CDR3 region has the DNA TGTGCCACCAGCAGAGCTCCGCTAGGGGCAGAAGCTTTCTTT.

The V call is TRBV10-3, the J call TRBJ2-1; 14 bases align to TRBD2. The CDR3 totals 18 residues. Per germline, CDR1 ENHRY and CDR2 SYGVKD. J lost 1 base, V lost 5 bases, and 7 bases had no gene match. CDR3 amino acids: CAISPGTSGSSSYNEQFF. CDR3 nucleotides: TGTGCCATCAGTCCCGGGACTAGCGGGAGCAGTTCCTACAATGAGCAGTTCTTC.

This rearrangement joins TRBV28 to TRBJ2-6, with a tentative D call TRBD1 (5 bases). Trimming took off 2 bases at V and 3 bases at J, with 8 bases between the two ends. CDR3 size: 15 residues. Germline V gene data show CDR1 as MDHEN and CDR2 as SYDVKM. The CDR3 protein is CASSLRGGGANVLTF. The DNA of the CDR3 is TGTGCCAGCAGTTTAAGGGGCGGTGGGGCCAACGTCCTGACTTTC.

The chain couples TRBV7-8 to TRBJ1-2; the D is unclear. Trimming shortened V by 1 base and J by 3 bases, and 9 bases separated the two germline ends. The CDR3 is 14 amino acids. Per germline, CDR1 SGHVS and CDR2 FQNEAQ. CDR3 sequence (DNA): TGTGCCAGCAGCTTAGGTGGAGGAGACTATGGCTACACCTTC. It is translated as CASSLGGGDYGYTF.

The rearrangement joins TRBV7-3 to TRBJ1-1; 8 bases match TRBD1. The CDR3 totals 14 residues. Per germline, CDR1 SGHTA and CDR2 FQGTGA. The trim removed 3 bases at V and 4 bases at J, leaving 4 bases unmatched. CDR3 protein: CASSLFQGATEAFF. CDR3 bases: TGTGCCAGCAGCTTGTTCCAGGGGGCCACTGAAGCTTTCTTT.

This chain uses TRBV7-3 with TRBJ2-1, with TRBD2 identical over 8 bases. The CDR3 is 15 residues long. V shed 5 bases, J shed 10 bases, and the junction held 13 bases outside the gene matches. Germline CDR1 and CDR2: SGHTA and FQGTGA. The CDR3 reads CASSRLGGVVGEQFF. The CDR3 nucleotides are TGTGCCAGCAGCCGGCTCGGGGGGGTGGTTGGCGAGCAGTTCTTC.

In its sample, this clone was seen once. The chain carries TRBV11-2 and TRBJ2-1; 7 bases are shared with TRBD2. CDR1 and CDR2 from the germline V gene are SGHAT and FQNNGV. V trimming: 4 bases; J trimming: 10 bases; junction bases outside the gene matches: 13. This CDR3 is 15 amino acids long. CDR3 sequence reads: CASSWRQAGEEEQFF. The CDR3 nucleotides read TGTGCCAGCAGCTGGAGGCAGGCGGGAGAGGAAGAGCAGTTCTTC. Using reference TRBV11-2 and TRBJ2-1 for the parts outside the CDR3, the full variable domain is EAGVAQSPRYKIIEKRQSVAFWCNPISGHATLYWYQQILGQGPKLLIQFQNNGVVDDSQLPKDRFSAERLKGVDSTLKIQPAKLEDSAVYLCASSWRQAGEEEQFFGPGTRLTVL.